This T cell receptor beta chain was retrieved from a study of T cell responses to AZD1222 COVID-19 vaccine. TCRdb's table, derived via immunoSEQ multiplex PCR, lists solely in-frame clones and lacks some. Among more than 95,000 clones, approximately 91% were seen once, and the ten largest hold around a quarter. General study points: Clonal diversity was possibly underestimated; the donors were predominantly white British and more often female. In the spike-specific TCR repertoire, nearly half reportedly target unmutated variant regions. Vaccine-related CD4 TCRs covered spike, predominating at 160-218 and 743-854. None of the repertoires were sampled until the peak T cell response had passed.

With regard to this clone: No antigen is known for it.

The J segment lost 5 bases and the V segment lost 7 bases, leaving 11 bases of the junction unmatched. The CDR3 is made up of 15 amino acids. CDR1 and CDR2 from the germline V gene are SNHLY and FYNNEI. The chain joins TRBV2 to TRBJ2-1; 7 positions match TRBD1. This clonotype was obtained from an adult in good health. The sample in question was peripheral blood, obtained on day 0 of AZD1222 vaccination. The CDR3 reads CASNNRGPFNNEQFF. CDR3 DNA: TGTGCCAGCAATAACAGGGGCCCCTTTAACAATGAGCAGTTCTTC.